These T cell receptor beta chains were read from a single sample in a study of blood T cell repertoires in COVID-19. This table comes from immunoSEQ multiplex PCR, and its TCRdb copy is limited to in-frame clones, with some not included. The table includes about 230,000 clones, roughly 88% detected once. Specimen: peripheral blood. The receptors originated from a man aged 40-55 years who had recovered from COVID-19. Both conserved end residues are part of each CDR3. The order of the fields is D gene, V gene, J gene, clone size, CDR3 DNA, CDR3 protein. D genes are given only for firm matches. Clone size appears in some rows only: once, few, many, or a class for an expanded clone.

.	TRBV27	TRBJ1-6	once	TGTGCCAGCAGTTTAACCAGGGCCCGGACCTATAATTCACCCCTCCACTTT	CASSLTRARTYNSPLHF
.	TRBV6-5	TRBJ2-1	.	TGTGCCAGCAGTCCCTCGGAGCGGTTCTACAATGAGCAGTTCTTC	CASSPSERFYNEQFF
TRBD2	TRBV6-6	TRBJ2-4	.	TGTGCCAGCAGTTATCCAGCGGGGGGTAAAAACATTCAGTACTTC	CASSYPAGGKNIQYF
TRBD1	TRBV3-1/TRBV3-2	TRBJ2-1	once	TGTGCCAGCAGCCCCCGGGACAGGGACGACAATGAGCAGTTCTTC	CASSPRDRDDNEQFF
.	TRBV9	TRBJ1-1	.	TGTGCCAGCAGCGTAGCTTCGGCGACTGGTCTCACTGAAGCTTTCTTT	CASSVASATGLTEAFF
TRBD2	TRBV5-1	TRBJ2-2	.	TGCGCCAGCAGCTTAGCGGGAGGGAACACCGGGGAGCTGTTTTTT	CASSLAGGNTGELFF
.	TRBV5-1	TRBJ1-3	.	TGCGCCAGCAGCTTGGAACGGGCTGACCGTACGCCTCAGGGGGGAAACACCATATATTTT	CASSLERADRTPQGGNTIYF
.	TRBV5-5	TRBJ1-2	.	TGTGCCAGCAGCTTGACAGGGATAGACTATGGCTACACCTTC	CASSLTGIDYGYTF
.	TRBV30	TRBJ1-6	few	TGTGCCTGGACTGTGGGGGGACCCCTCCACTTT	CAWTVGGPLHF
.	TRBV27	TRBJ2-5	.	TGTGCCAGCAGTTTACTAGAGAAAGAGACCCAGTACTTC	CASSLLEKETQYF
TRBD1	TRBV19	TRBJ1-2	few	TGTGCCAGTACCCGTCCCGGACAGGGGGCGTGGGGCTACACCTTC	CASTRPGQGAWGYTF
.	TRBV14	TRBJ2-5	.	TGTGCCAGCAGCATGGGGGGGACCCAGTACTTC	CASSMGGTQYF
.	TRBV18	TRBJ1-1	few	TGTGCCAGCTCACCACAGGCGACAGCCTTGAACACTGAAGCTTTCTTT	CASSPQATALNTEAFF
TRBD2	TRBV6-2/TRBV6-3	TRBJ2-2	.	TGTGCCAGCAGTTACCGGACTAGCGGGGGGTCTAACACCGGGGAGCTGTTTTTT	CASSYRTSGGSNTGELFF
TRBD1	TRBV5-4	TRBJ1-2	.	TGTGCCAGCAGCCAACCGACAGGGACCTATGGCTACACCTTC	CASSQPTGTYGYTF
.	TRBV4-2	TRBJ1-2	.	TGTGCCAGCACCCAATCGCCAGACAATAACTATGGCTACACCTTC	CASTQSPDNNYGYTF
.	TRBV9	TRBJ2-3	once	TGTGCCAGCAGCCCGACAATGGATACGCAGTATTTT	CASSPTMDTQYF
.	TRBV4-3	TRBJ2-7	.	TGCGCCAGCAGCCAGGGGCTGGTTAACCCCGAGCAGTACTTC	CASSQGLVNPEQYF
TRBD2	TRBV29-1	TRBJ2-1	.	TGCAGCACCGAGAGTAGCGGGAGGGTTAACAATGAGCAGTTCTTC	CSTESSGRVNNEQFF
.	TRBV7-9	TRBJ2-6	.	TGTGCCAGCAGCCCCAGGGTTTCCCCCTCTGGGGCCAACGTCCTGACTTTC	CASSPRVSPSGANVLTF
.	TRBV27	TRBJ2-7	.	TGTGCCAGCAGTTTCGGCAGGGGCTACGAGCAGTACTTC	CASSFGRGYEQYF
.	TRBV2	TRBJ1-5	.	TGTGCCAGCAGTGAAAGGGCAGGGGAGTTGAGTCAGCCCCAGCATTTT	CASSERAGELSQPQHF
TRBD1	TRBV9	TRBJ1-2	.	TGTGCCAGCAGCGTGGGGGACAGGGCCGTTGGTAGAGGCTACACCTTC	CASSVGDRAVGRGYTF
.	TRBV5-1	TRBJ2-3	.	TGCGCCAGCAGCTTGGAAGGGGTGCCTAGCACAGATACGCAGTATTTT	CASSLEGVPSTDTQYF
.	TRBV30	TRBJ2-1	once	TGTGCCTGGAGTGTACTTGGGAGCCCCTACAATGAGCAGTTCTTC	CAWSVLGSPYNEQFF
.	TRBV19	TRBJ1-4	.	TGTGCCAGTAAGAGGACGGGGGTGAACGAAAAACTGTTTTTT	CASKRTGVNEKLFF
.	TRBV7-9	TRBJ2-5	once	TGTGCCAGCAGCCGTACAGCCGAGACCCAGTACTTC	CASSRTAETQYF
TRBD2	TRBV7-8	TRBJ2-7	.	TGTGCCAGCAGCTTAGAGAGGACTAGCCCAATCTCGACCTACGAGCAGTACTTC	CASSLERTSPISTYEQYF
.	TRBV5-4	TRBJ2-7	.	TGTGCCAGCAGCTTGGGGGTTGTCGGAGGCTCCTACGAGCAGTACTTC	CASSLGVVGGSYEQYF
.	TRBV11-2	TRBJ2-7	.	TGTGCCAGCAGCTTCAGACAGTCCTACGAGCAGTACTTC	CASSFRQSYEQYF
TRBD1	TRBV5-1	TRBJ1-1	.	TGCGCCAGCAGCCCGGAACCGGGACAGCAGAACACTGAAGCTTTCTTT	CASSPEPGQQNTEAFF
.	TRBV6-5	TRBJ1-3	.	TGTGCCAGCCGCGAGAGCTCTGGAAACACCATATATTTT	CASRESSGNTIYF
TRBD2	TRBV11-2	TRBJ2-5	.	TGTGCCAGCAGCTGGGGACTAGCGACCCAAGAGACCCAGTACTTC	CASSWGLATQETQYF
.	TRBV29-1	TRBJ2-1	.	TGCAGCGGAGGGGGGGCCTACAATGAGCAGTTCTTC	CSGGGAYNEQFF
TRBD2	TRBV5-8	TRBJ2-7	.	TGTGCCAGCAGCTTTTTCTTAGGGACTAGCGGGTACGAGCAGTACTTC	CASSFFLGTSGYEQYF
.	TRBV2	TRBJ1-1	.	TGTGCCAGCAGGCCTAGGGTAGGGGTCACTGAAGCTTTCTTT	CASRPRVGVTEAFF
.	TRBV11-3	TRBJ1-2	.	TGTGCCAGCAGCTTGGGGAGATACACTAACTATGGCTACACCTTC	CASSLGRYTNYGYTF
.	TRBV30	TRBJ1-6	.	TGTGCCTGGAGTGTAGCCAGGCGGGGTTCACCCCTCCACTTT	CAWSVARRGSPLHF
.	TRBV6-4	TRBJ1-3	.	TGTGCCAGCGTCTTCCTAGTCCGGGGCACCATATATTTT	CASVFLVRGTIYF
TRBD2	TRBV9	TRBJ2-2	.	TGTGCCAGCAGCGACACTAGCGGGAGGCCTTACGCCGGGGAGCTGTTTTTT	CASSDTSGRPYAGELFF
.	TRBV7-2	TRBJ2-1	.	TGTGCCAGCAGCTTAGATCCTTACAATGAGCAGTTCTTC	CASSLDPYNEQFF
TRBD2	TRBV6-1	TRBJ2-1	.	TGTGCCAGCAGTGATTTTAGGCCTAGCGGGAGAACAGGCGATGAGCAGTTCTTC	CASSDFRPSGRTGDEQFF
.	TRBV10-3	TRBJ1-5	.	TGTGCCATCAGTGAGTCAGGAGAGCCCCAGCATTTT	CAISESGEPQHF
TRBD1	TRBV5-5	TRBJ1-1	.	TGTGCCAGCAGCTTCGGACAGGCGGGGAACACTGAAGCTTTCTTT	CASSFGQAGNTEAFF
TRBD1	TRBV19	TRBJ2-1	.	TGTGCCAGTCGCCTAAACCGGGACAGGGGGCAGGGTGAGCAGTTCTTC	CASRLNRDRGQGEQFF
.	TRBV6-1	TRBJ2-3	.	TGTGCCAGCAGTGAAGCTGTATTCGCTGGCAGAAGCACAGATACGCAGTATTTT	CASSEAVFAGRSTDTQYF
.	TRBV7-6	TRBJ1-5	.	TGTGCCAGCAGCGCCCGGGCGGGGCCCCAGCATTTT	CASSARAGPQHF
.	TRBV6-5	TRBJ1-2	.	TGTGCCAGCAGTCGGGGGGCGGGTGAGGGCTACACCTTC	CASSRGAGEGYTF
TRBD2	TRBV5-4	TRBJ2-1	.	TGTGCCAGCAGCTCTGGGGGTAGCGGGAGGTTAGGCAATGAGCAGTTCTTC	CASSSGGSGRLGNEQFF
.	TRBV27	TRBJ2-3	.	TGTGCCAGCAGTAAAGCGGTTCTTAGCACAGATACGCAGTATTTT	CASSKAVLSTDTQYF
TRBD2	TRBV7-2	TRBJ2-3	.	TGTGCCAGCAGCCCGCGGGGGGGATCGCCCAAAGATACGCAGTATTTT	CASSPRGGSPKDTQYF
.	TRBV4-3	TRBJ1-2	.	TGCGCCAGCAGCCAAGAGCAATGGGGGCAATATGGCTACACCTTC	CASSQEQWGQYGYTF
TRBD2	TRBV5-5	TRBJ2-1	.	TGTGCCAGCAGTTCCGGGACTAGCGGTTACAATGAGCAGTTCTTC	CASSSGTSGYNEQFF
.	TRBV4-3	TRBJ1-1	.	TGCGCCAGCAGCCTCAATAGGTGGGGGGAGAACACTGAAGCTTTCTTT	CASSLNRWGENTEAFF
.	TRBV28	TRBJ1-5	.	TGTGCCAGCAGAAAATCAGGGAGGTGGGATCAGCCCCAGCATTTT	CASRKSGRWDQPQHF
TRBD1	TRBV10-2	TRBJ1-6	.	TGCGCCAGCAGCCAACAGGGGGCAGGAAATTCACCCCTCCACTTT	CASSQQGAGNSPLHF
.	TRBV5-6	TRBJ1-6	.	TGTGCCAGCAGCTTTCGGGAGACCTATAATTCACCCCTCCACTTT	CASSFRETYNSPLHF
TRBD2	TRBV6-5	TRBJ2-1	.	TGTGCCAGCAGTTTGGGACTAGCGGGAGTCGGAGAGCAGTTCTTC	CASSLGLAGVGEQFF
.	TRBV30	TRBJ1-2	.	TGTGCCTGGAGTGGAACAGGCAACTATGGCTACACCTTC	CAWSGTGNYGYTF